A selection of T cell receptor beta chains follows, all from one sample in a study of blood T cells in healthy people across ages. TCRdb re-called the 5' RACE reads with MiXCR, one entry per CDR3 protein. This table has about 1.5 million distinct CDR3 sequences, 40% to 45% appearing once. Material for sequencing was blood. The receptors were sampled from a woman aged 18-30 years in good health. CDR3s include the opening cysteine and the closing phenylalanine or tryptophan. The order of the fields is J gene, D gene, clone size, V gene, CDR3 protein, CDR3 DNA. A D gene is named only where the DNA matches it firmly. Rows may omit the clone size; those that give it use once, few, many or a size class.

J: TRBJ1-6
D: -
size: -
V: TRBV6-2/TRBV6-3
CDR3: CASSYSKQGDNSPPHF
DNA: TGTGCCAGCAGTTACTCGAAACAGGGTGATAATTCACCCCCCCACTTT

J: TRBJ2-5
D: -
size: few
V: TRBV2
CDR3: CASTRRLTEETQYF
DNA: TGTGCCAGCACTCGAAGGTTAACAGAAGAGACCCAGTACTTC

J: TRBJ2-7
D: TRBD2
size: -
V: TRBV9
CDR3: CASSVGSSGPLEQYF
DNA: TGTGCCAGCAGCGTAGGGTCTAGCGGTCCCCTTGAGCAGTACTTC

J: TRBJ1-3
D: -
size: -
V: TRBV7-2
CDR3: CASTGWGNTIYF
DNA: TGTGCCAGCACCGGTTGGGGAAACACCATATATTTT

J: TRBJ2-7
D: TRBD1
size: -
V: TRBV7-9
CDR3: CASSFPGGPFYEQYF
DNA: TGTGCCAGCAGCTTCCCAGGGGGTCCGTTCTACGAGCAGTACTTC

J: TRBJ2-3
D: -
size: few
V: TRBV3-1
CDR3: CASSTYSADTQYF
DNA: TGTGCCAGCAGCACCTACTCCGCCGATACGCAGTATTTT

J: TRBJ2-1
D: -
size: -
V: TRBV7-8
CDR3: CASSLEGPRNEQFF
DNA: TGTGCCAGCAGCTTAGAGGGACCTAGGAACGAGCAGTTCTTC

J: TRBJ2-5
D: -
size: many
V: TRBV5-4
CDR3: CASSFWNQETQYF
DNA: TGTGCCAGCAGCTTTTGGAACCAAGAGACCCAGTACTTC

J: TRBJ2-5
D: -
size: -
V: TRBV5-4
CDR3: CASSGSQAETQYF
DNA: TGTGCCAGCAGCGGATCGCAAGCGGAGACCCAGTACTTC

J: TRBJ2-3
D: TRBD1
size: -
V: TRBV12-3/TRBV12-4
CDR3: CASSSGQGTKSTDTQYF
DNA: TGTGCCAGCAGTTCCGGACAGGGGACGAAAAGCACAGATACGCAGTATTTT

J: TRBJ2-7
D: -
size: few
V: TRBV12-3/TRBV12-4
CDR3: CASSDRTFLDEQYF
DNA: TGTGCCAGCAGTGACAGAACCTTCCTTGACGAGCAGTACTTC

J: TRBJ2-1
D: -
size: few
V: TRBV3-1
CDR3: CASTSHERRYNEQFF
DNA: TGTGCCAGCACGTCTCATGAGCGGCGATACAATGAGCAGTTCTTC

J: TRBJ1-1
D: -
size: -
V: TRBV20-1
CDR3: CWGRSNTEAFF
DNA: TGTTGGGGCAGGTCTAACACTGAAGCTTTCTTT

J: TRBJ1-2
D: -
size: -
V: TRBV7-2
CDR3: CASSSDRSADGYTF
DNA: TGTGCCAGCAGCTCGGACCGATCCGCGGACGGCTACACCTTC

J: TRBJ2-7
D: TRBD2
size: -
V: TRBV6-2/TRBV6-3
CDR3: CASLTSGTYEQYF
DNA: TGTGCCAGTCTGACTAGCGGTACCTACGAGCAGTACTTC

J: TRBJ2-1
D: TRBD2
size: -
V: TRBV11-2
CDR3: CASSLVGAGTSGFSSYNEQFF
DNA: TGTGCCAGCAGCTTAGTTGGGGCCGGGACTAGCGGGTTCAGCTCCTACAATGAGCAGTTCTTC

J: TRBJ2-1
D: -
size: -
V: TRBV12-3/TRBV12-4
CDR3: CASSLVLALGEQFF
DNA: TGTGCCAGCAGTTTAGTACTAGCTCTGGGGGAGCAGTTCTTC

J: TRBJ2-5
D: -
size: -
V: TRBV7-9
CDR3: CASSLLPDTHNEQYF
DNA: TGTGCCAGCAGCTTATTGCCCGACACTCACAATGAGCAGTACTTC

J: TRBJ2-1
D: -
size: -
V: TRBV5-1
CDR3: CASSFPPASSYNEQFF
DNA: TGCGCCAGCAGCTTCCCGCCAGCGAGCTCCTACAATGAGCAGTTCTTC

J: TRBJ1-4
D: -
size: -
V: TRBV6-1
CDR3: CASSERAGFNEKLFF
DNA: TGTGCCAGCAGTGAACGGGCAGGTTTTAATGAAAAACTGTTTTTT

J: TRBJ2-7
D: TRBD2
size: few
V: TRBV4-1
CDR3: CASSRGDSGGYEQYF
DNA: TGCGCCAGCAGCAGAGGGGATAGCGGGGGCTACGAGCAGTACTTC

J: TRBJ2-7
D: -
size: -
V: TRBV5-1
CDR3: CASRQTPSSYEQYF
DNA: TGCGCCAGCAGGCAAACCCCTTCCTCCTACGAGCAGTACTTC

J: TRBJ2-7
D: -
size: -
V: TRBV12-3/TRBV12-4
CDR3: CASSSRAWVGEQYF
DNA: TGTGCCAGCAGTAGCCGGGCTTGGGTAGGCGAGCAGTACTTC

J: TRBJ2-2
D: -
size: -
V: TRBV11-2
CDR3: CASSLDFWGARTGELFF
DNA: TGTGCCAGCAGCTTAGATTTTTGGGGGGCCCGCACCGGGGAGCTGTTTTTT

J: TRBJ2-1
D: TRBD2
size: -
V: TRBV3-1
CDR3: CASSKRAGGSSYNEQFF
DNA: TGTGCCAGCAGCAAGAGGGCGGGGGGGAGCTCCTACAATGAGCAGTTCTTC

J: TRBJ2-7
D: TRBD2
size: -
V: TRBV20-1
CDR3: CSARGRLGLAGGSSYEQYF
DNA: TGCAGTGCTAGAGGCCGCCTAGGACTAGCGGGAGGGAGCTCCTACGAGCAGTACTTC

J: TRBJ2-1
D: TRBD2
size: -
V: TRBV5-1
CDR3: CASGPGLAGSYNEQFF
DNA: TGCGCCAGTGGACCGGGACTAGCGGGCTCCTACAATGAGCAGTTCTTC

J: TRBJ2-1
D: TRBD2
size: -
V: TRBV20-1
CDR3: CSARDLTGSGRADEQFF
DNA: TGCAGTGCTAGAGATCTGACTGGTAGCGGGAGGGCCGATGAGCAGTTCTTC

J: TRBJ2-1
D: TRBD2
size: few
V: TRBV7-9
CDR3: CASSPENSGRASAYEQFF
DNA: TGTGCCAGCAGCCCCGAGAATAGCGGGAGGGCTTCGGCTTATGAGCAGTTCTTC

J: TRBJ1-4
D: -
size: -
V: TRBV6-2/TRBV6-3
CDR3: CASSYLTNEKLFF
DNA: TGTGCCAGCAGTTACCTGACCAATGAAAAACTGTTTTTT

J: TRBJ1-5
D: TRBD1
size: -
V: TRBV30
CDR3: CAWNLDRGNQPQHF
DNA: TGTGCCTGGAACCTGGACAGGGGCAATCAGCCCCAGCATTTT

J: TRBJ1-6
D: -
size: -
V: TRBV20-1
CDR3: CSAREARRFNNSPLHF
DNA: TGCAGTGCTAGAGAAGCCAGGCGATTTAATAATTCACCCCTCCACTTT

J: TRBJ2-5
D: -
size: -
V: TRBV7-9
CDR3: CASSPSMGRQETQYF
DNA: TGTGCCAGCAGCCCTAGTATGGGTCGGCAAGAGACCCAGTACTTC

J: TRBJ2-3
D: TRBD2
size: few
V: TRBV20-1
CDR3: CSAGGMRTDTQYF
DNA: TGCAGTGCGGGGGGGATGAGGACAGATACGCAGTATTTT

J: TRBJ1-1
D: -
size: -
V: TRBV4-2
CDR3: CASSQGEGVQGTEAFF
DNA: TGTGCCAGCAGCCAAGGTGAAGGCGTCCAGGGCACTGAAGCTTTCTTT

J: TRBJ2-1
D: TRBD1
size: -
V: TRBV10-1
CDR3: CASGRQGIYNEQFF
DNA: TGCGCCAGCGGTCGACAGGGAATATACAATGAGCAGTTCTTC

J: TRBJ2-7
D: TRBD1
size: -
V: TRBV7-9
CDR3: CASSFTQGSSYEQYF
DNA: TGTGCCAGCAGTTTTACACAGGGGAGCTCCTACGAGCAGTACTTC

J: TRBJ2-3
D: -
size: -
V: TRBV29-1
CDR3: CSVVATTSTDTQYF
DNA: TGCAGCGTTGTTGCGACCACTAGCACAGATACGCAGTATTTT

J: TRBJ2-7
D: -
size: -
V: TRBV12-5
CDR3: CASGLTARGLGSYEQYF
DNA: TGTGCTAGTGGTTTGACAGCCAGGGGTCTAGGCTCCTACGAGCAGTACTTC

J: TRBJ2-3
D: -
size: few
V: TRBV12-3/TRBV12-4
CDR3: CASSERTTDTQYF
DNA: TGTGCCAGCAGTGAGCGAACCACAGATACGCAGTATTTT

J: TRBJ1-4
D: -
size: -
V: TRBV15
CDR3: CATSIGHPTNEKLFF
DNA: TGTGCCACCAGCATCGGACACCCAACTAATGAAAAACTGTTTTTT

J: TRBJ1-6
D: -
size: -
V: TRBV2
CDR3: CASSVHSSYNSPLHF
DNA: TGTGCCAGCAGTGTCCATAGCTCCTATAATTCACCCCTCCACTTT

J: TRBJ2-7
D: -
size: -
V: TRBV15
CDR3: CATSSRSYEQYF
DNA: TGTGCCACCAGCTCCCGATCCTACGAGCAGTACTTC

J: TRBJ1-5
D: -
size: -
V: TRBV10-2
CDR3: CASSEGALGNQPQHF
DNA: TGCGCCAGCAGTGAGGGGGCGTTGGGCAATCAGCCCCAGCATTTT

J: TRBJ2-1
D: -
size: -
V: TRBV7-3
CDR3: CASSLSPYFEGEQFF
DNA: TGTGCCAGCAGCTTATCCCCTTACTTTGAGGGTGAGCAGTTCTTC

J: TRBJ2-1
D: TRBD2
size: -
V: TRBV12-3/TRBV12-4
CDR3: CASSRRAGVAEQFF
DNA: TGTGCCAGCAGTAGACGAGCGGGAGTAGCTGAGCAGTTCTTC

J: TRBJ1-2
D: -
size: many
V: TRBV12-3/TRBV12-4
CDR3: CASSLLRANYGYTF
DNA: TGTGCCAGCAGCCTGCTGCGGGCGAACTATGGCTACACCTTC

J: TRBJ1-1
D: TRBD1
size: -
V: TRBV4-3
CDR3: CASSHLPGQSLGEAFF
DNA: TGCGCCAGCAGCCATCTCCCGGGACAGAGCTTGGGTGAAGCTTTCTTT

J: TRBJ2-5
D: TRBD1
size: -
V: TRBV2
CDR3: CASSEGTAQETQYF
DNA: TGTGCCAGCAGTGAGGGGACAGCCCAAGAGACCCAGTACTTC

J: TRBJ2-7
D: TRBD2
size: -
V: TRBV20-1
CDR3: CSAWTSGRGSYEQYF
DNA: TGCAGTGCTTGGACTAGCGGGAGAGGCTCCTACGAGCAGTACTTC

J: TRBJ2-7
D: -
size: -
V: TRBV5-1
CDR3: CASSKGGQANEQYF
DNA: TGCGCCAGCAGCAAGGGGGGCCAGGCAAATGAGCAGTACTTC

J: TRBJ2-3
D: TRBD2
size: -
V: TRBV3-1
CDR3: CASSQDLGGLDGTDTQYF
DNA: TGTGCCAGCAGCCAAGATCTGGGCGGACTAGATGGCACAGATACGCAGTATTTT

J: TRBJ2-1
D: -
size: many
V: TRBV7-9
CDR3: CASSADRFSYNEQFF
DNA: TGTGCCAGCAGCGCTGACAGGTTCTCCTACAATGAGCAGTTCTTC